The next 20 T cell receptor beta chains were all read from a single sample in a study of post-analysis software for immune sequencing data. Study conclusions and caveats: Comparison of patients with controls showed five TRBV segments more frequent in patients, TRBV5-6, TRBV5-1 and TRBV20-1 among them.

These receptors lack a known antigen. Libraries were made from TCR beta cDNA, and they carried unique molecular identifiers. TCRdb independently ran MiXCR on the PCR reads; one entry per CDR3 protein. This sample yields roughly 650,000 distinct CDR3 sequences, of which approximately 59% are seen a single time; roughly 12% belongs to the top ten. The sequenced material came from blood. The receptors here all came from a girl aged 2 to 10 with multiple sclerosis.

Concerning this clonotype: At one boundary the junction diverges from the germline segment, which might be a read error. The chain recombines TRBV6-6 with TRBJ1-5, with D possibly being TRBD1 (5 bases). The germline V gene encodes CDR1 MNHNY and CDR2 SVGAGI (reference sequence). The CDR3 is 16 residues long. CDR3 residues: CASSDSARRGNQPQHF. DNA of the CDR3: TGTGCCAGCAGTGACTCCGCCAGGAGGGGTAATCAGCCCCAGCATTTT.

This clonotype was observed a single time. This chain links TRBV7-2 with TRBJ1-5; tentatively, D is TRBD1 (5 bases). Germline V gene sequence: CDR1 SGHTA, CDR2 FQGNSA. The CDR3 length is 16 residues. The germline V and J ends were trimmed by 6 bases and 6 bases, with 21 bases remaining between them. Written as DNA, the CDR3 is TGTGCCAGCAGTTTATCAGGACAATCGTGGATTCAGCCCCAGCATTTT. Protein product: CASSLSGQSWIQPQHF.

This chain uses TRBV10-3 with TRBJ2-2; D is undetermined. Germline V gene lookup returns CDR1 ENHRY and CDR2 SYGVKD. The CDR3 runs 10 residues. The V gene lost 4 bases and the J gene lost 6 bases, with 0 bases spanning the gap. CDR3 nucleotides: TGTGCCATCAGTGCCGGGGAGCTGTTTTTT. It yields the protein CAISAGELFF.

The chain carries TRBV29-1 and TRBJ2-5; the match to TRBD2 covers 13 bases. CDR3 length equals 14 residues. The V and J ends lost 6 bases and 0 bases, in that order; junction bases with no gene match: 1. Germline V lookup: CDR1 SQVTM, CDR2 ANQGSEA. The DNA for the CDR3 is TGCAGCGTGACTAGCGGGGGGTACCAAGAGACCCAGTACTTC. Translating gives CSVTSGGYQETQYF.

In nucleotides, the CDR3 is TGCAGCGTTGTTGAGAGGGGGAATGAGCAGTTCTTC. This codes for CSVVERGNEQFF. The chain joins TRBV29-1 to TRBJ2-1; D possibly corresponds to TRBD1 (6 bases). Deletions cut 4 bases from V and 7 bases from J, with 11 bases between. The CDR3 is made up of 12 amino acids. Germline assignment: CDR1 SQVTM and CDR2 ANQGSEA.

The chain joins TRBV10-3 to TRBJ1-1, with 8 bases that match TRBD1. V gave up 4 bases and J gave up 3 bases; unmatched junction bases: 1. The CDR3 is 13 amino acids. Germline CDR1 is ENHRY and CDR2 is SYGVKD. The CDR3 loop is CAISVTGDTEAFF. The CDR3 DNA reads TGTGCCATCAGTGTGACAGGGGACACTGAAGCTTTCTTT.

The V gene is TRBV20-1, the J gene TRBJ2-1, with 10 bases lining up with TRBD2. Germline CDR1 and CDR2: DFQATT and SNEGSKA (reference sequence). CDR3 length: 14 amino acids. V lost 0 bases to trimming and J lost 8 bases; unmatched junction nucleotides: 4. CDR3 sequence reads: CSAREAGGPDEQFF. CDR3 DNA: TGCAGTGCTAGAGAAGCGGGGGGGCCAGATGAGCAGTTCTTC.

The gene calls are TRBV9 and TRBJ1-1; D is ambiguous. Germline V gene sequence: CDR1 SGDLS, CDR2 YYNGEE. Deletions cut 1 base from V and 1 base from J, with 5 bases between. The CDR3 loop spans 13 amino acids. The CDR3 DNA sequence: TGTGCCAGCAGCGTATCCGCGAACACTGAAGCTTTCTTT. It is translated as CASSVSANTEAFF.

The DNA for the CDR3 is TGTGCCATCAGTGCCCACCTAGCGGTGAACACCGGGGAGCTGTTTTTT. Its translation: CAISAHLAVNTGELFF. The chain recombines TRBV10-3 with TRBJ2-2; TRBD2 aligns across 7 bases. The CDR3 is 16 amino acids. CDR1 and CDR2 (germline): ENHRY, SYGVKD. The V segment lost 4 bases and the J segment 1 base; nucleotides outside the gene matches: 6.

This chain connects TRBV10-2 to TRBJ2-3; D unclear. This CDR3 has 15 amino acids. The germline V gene encodes CDR1 WSHSY and CDR2 SAAADI. Trimming took 4 bases from V and 2 from J, leaving 13 bases between them. The CDR3 region has the DNA TGCGCCAGCAGTGGTGCCCTACTTTTCACAGATACGCAGTATTTT. Protein sequence: CASSGALLFTDTQYF.

This clonotype was counted a single time. The V gene is TRBV20-1, the J gene TRBJ2-7, with 10 positions matching TRBD2. CDR3 length: 14 amino acids. Germline CDR1 DFQATT, CDR2 SNEGSKA (reference sequence). V dropped 5 bases and J dropped 2; count of bases not matched to a gene: 6. The CDR3 region has the DNA TGCAGTGCTTCCCGGACTAGCGGAGCCTACGAGCAGTACTTC. Protein: CSASRTSGAYEQYF.

Of note for this clonotype: One end of the junction is discordant with germline, which a read error may explain. The chain uses TRBV5-1 and TRBJ2-3; TRBD1 matches 9 bases. Germline values: CDR1 SGHRS, CDR2 YFSETQ. CDR3 size: 15 residues. The CDR3 coding sequence is TGCGCCAGCAGCTTGGAGACAGGGGGTTTAGATATGCAGTATTTT. Its protein product is CASSLETGGLDMQYF.

J is TRBJ2-1 and V is TRBV29-1, with no clear D. V was shortened by 0 bases and J by 3 bases, with 6 bases between the two germline ends. This CDR3 is built from 13 residues. Germline CDR1 reads SQVTM; CDR2 reads ANQGSEA. DNA for the CDR3: TGCAGCGTTGAAGATACCGTCTACAATGAGCAGTTCTTC. This sequence encodes CSVEDTVYNEQFF.

This clonotype was seen more than once but under ten times. The gene calls are TRBV6-5 and TRBJ2-1, with no clear D. This CDR3 spans 13 amino acids. CDR1 MNHEY and CDR2 SVGAGI come from the germline V gene. The germline V and J ends were trimmed by 4 bases and 9 bases, with 13 bases remaining between them. The CDR3: CASSSQNGVEQFF. CDR3 sequence (DNA): TGTGCCAGCAGTTCACAGAATGGGGTTGAGCAGTTCTTC.

V is TRBV6-5 and J is TRBJ1-2; D gene unclear. CDR1 MNHEY and CDR2 SVGAGI come from the germline V gene. Trimming left V 0 bases short and J 2 bases short, with 7 bases between. The CDR3 sequence is 14 residues long. CDR3 bases: TGTGCCAGCAGTTACTCCGGGCCGAACTATGGCTACACCTTC. It is translated as CASSYSGPNYGYTF.

This clonotype has more than one count but fewer than ten. The V gene is TRBV9, the J gene TRBJ2-7, with D possibly matching TRBD2 (6 bases). The J call may be incorrect, as the DNA end agrees better with TRBJ2-5. Germline values: CDR1 SGDLS, CDR2 YYNGEE. The CDR3 has 16 amino acids. CDR3 in amino acids: CASSPSAGSGLGTQYF. The CDR3 DNA reads TGTGCCAGCAGCCCTTCGGCGGGGTCGGGTTTGGGGACCCAGTACTTC.

Only a few counts were recorded for this clonotype. The chain joins TRBV6-5 to TRBJ2-3, with unresolved D. The CDR3 has 14 amino acids. Germline V CDR1 and CDR2: MNHEY, SVGAGI. With 4 bases removed from V and 0 bases from J, the gap between germline ends came to 8 bases. The CDR3 nucleotides are TGTGCCAGCAGTTCGGCCGGGAGCACAGATACGCAGTATTTT. Translating gives CASSSAGSTDTQYF.

This clonotype was picked up a small number of times. The V gene is TRBV12-3 or TRBV12-4, the J gene TRBJ1-1; a weak D match, TRBD1 (6 bases). With 3 bases removed from V and 10 bases from J, the gap between germline ends came to 15 bases. CDR3 length: 13 residues. CDR3 sequence: CASSLGDTRGAFF. For the CDR3, the DNA is TGTGCCAGCAGTTTGGGGGACACCAGGGGAGCTTTCTTT.

This clonotype was found a few times. The V call is TRBV27, the J call TRBJ1-1; D is perhaps TRBD1 (6 bases). Germline lookup yields CDR1 MNHEY and CDR2 SMNVEV (reference sequence). V lost 3 bases, J lost 1 base, and 9 bases lay in between. CDR3 length equals 14 residues. The CDR3 DNA reads as TGTGCCAGCAGTTTCCTACAGGGGAACACTGAAGCTTTCTTT. Translated: CASSFLQGNTEAFF.

As for this clonotype: One end of the junction does not line up with germline, which may come from a read error. The chain couples TRBV6-6 to TRBJ2-7; D not resolved. CDR3 length: 12 amino acids. CDR1 is MNHNY and CDR2 is SVGAGI in the germline V gene (reference sequence). The CDR3 here is CASGYDVYEQYF. The CDR3 coding sequence is TGTGCCAGCGGTTATGACGTCTACGAGCAGTACTTC.